The rows below give T cell receptor beta chains drawn from one sample of a study of blood T cell repertoires in COVID-19. Sequencing used immunoSEQ multiplex PCR; TCRdb keeps in-frame clones, though not all of them. This sample yields roughly 110,000 clones, of which approximately 78% are seen a single time; 7.9% belongs to the top ten. The specimen was peripheral blood. Receptor source: a man aged 65-85 years with acute or convalescent COVID-19. Both conserved end residues are part of each CDR3. The D gene is left open where the match is weak. Some rows have no size entry. The others give once, few or many, or a class for an expanded clone.

cdr3_nt cdr3_aa clone_size d_call j_call v_call
TGTGCCAGCAGCCACACCGACAGGCCGAACACTGAAGCTTTCTTT CASSHTDRPNTEAFF . . TRBJ1-1 TRBV3-1/TRBV3-2
TGTGCCAGCTCACCAGACAGGGCCGGGTATGGCTACACCTTC CASSPDRAGYGYTF . TRBD1 TRBJ1-2 TRBV18
TGTGCCAGTAGTATAATCGCTAGCGGGTATTACAATGAGCAGTTCTTC CASSIIASGYYNEQFF . TRBD2 TRBJ2-1 TRBV19
TGCGCCAGCAGCACCGGGACTAGCGGGGGTCAAGAGACCCAGTACTTC CASSTGTSGGQETQYF . TRBD2 TRBJ2-5 TRBV5-1
TGTGCCAGCAGCCCTGGAGGGACGGGTAATGAAAAACTGTTTTTT CASSPGGTGNEKLFF . . TRBJ1-4 TRBV28
TGTGCCAGCAGCCAGACTAGCGGGAGGGCCGGGGAGCTGTTTTTT CASSQTSGRAGELFF . TRBD2 TRBJ2-2 TRBV14
TGTGCCAGCAGCCCTACCCCCGGGGAGCTGTTTTTT CASSPTPGELFF . . TRBJ2-2 TRBV7-8
TGCGCCAGCAGCTTGCAGGTCGGCAGGGATAATGAAAAACTGTTTTTT CASSLQVGRDNEKLFF . . TRBJ1-4 TRBV5-1
TGCAGCGTTGTCAGGGGTGGCACTGAAGCTTTCTTT CSVVRGGTEAFF . . TRBJ1-1 TRBV29-1
TGTGCCAGCAGCGATAGACAGCGAAGCTCCTACGAGCAGTACTTC CASSDRQRSSYEQYF . . TRBJ2-7 TRBV2
TGCGCCAGCAGCCCGGGAACAGCCAGCGGGAACTATGGCTACACCTTC CASSPGTASGNYGYTF once . TRBJ1-2 TRBV5-1